The present TCR beta chain was sequenced within a study of control samples from healthy donors and cancer patients. Some clones are missing from TCRdb's copy, which holds only in-frame ones; the method was immunoSEQ multiplex PCR. This table has roughly 120,000 clones, 85% to 90% appearing once. Trimming pared 2 bases from V and 5 bases from J, leaving 8 bases between. Germline-derived CDR1 and CDR2 are ENHRY and SYGVKD. The CDR3 covers 13 residues. J is TRBJ2-3 and V is TRBV10-3, with D maybe TRBD2 (6 bases). The source of this sequence is a woman in her sixties with lung cancer. Sequencing was performed on PBMCs. The CDR3 DNA is TGTGCCATCAGTGAGGTGGGGGGAGATACGCAGTATTTT. Protein sequence: CAISEVGGDTQYF.